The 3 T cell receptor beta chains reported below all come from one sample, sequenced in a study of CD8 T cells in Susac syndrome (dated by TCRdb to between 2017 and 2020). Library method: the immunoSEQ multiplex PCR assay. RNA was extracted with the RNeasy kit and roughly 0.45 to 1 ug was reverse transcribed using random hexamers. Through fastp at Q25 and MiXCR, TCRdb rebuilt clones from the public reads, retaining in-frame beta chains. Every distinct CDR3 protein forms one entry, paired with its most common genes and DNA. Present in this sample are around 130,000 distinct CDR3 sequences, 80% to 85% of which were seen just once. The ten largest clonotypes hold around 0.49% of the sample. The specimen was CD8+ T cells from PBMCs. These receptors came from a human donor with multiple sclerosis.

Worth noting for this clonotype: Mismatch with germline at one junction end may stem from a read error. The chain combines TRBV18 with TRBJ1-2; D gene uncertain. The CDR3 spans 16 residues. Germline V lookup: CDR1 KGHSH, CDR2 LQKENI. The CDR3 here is CASPPIGLGSNYGYTF. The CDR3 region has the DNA TGTGCCAGCCCACCGATCGGCCTTGGTTCCAACTATGGCTACACCTTC.

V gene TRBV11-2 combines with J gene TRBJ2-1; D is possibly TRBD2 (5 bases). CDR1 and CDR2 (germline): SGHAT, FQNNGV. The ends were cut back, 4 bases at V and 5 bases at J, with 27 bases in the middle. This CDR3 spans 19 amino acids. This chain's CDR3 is CASSSDEGLARRTHNEQFF. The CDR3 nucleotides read TGTGCCAGCAGCTCCGATGAAGGTTTAGCGAGGAGGACCCACAATGAGCAGTTCTTC.

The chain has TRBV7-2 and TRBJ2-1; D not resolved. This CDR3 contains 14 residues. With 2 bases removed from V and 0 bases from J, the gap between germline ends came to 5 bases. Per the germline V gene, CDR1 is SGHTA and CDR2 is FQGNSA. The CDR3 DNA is TGTGCCAGCAGCTTAAGTGGCTCCTACAATGAGCAGTTCTTC. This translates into CASSLSGSYNEQFF.